Reported below is one T cell receptor (beta chain). TCRdb fed the PCR reads into MiXCR, producing one record per CDR3 protein. The repertoire has some 25,000 distinct CDR3 sequences, over 45% of them found once; the top ten carry roughly 50%. Localized lung adenocarcinoma, a non-small cell lung cancer, affected the donors. The source of the sample is a study of CD4 and CD8 cells across lung adenocarcinoma regions. From germline, CDR1 is MRHNA and CDR2 SNTAGT. V lost 3 bases and J 4 bases, leaving 10 bases between the germline ends. This CDR3 spans 14 amino acids. The receptor comes from a male donor with lung adenocarcinoma. The CD4 and CD8 labels of this study may be unreliable. The J gene is TRBJ2-1, the V gene TRBV6-4; D may be TRBD1 or TRBD2 (6 bases each). Sequencing was carried out using CD8+ T cells from the center of a lung tumor. The CDR3 region has the DNA TGTGCCAGCAGTGAAAGGGGGGAGTACAATGAGCAGTTCTTC. Translation: CASSERGEYNEQFF.